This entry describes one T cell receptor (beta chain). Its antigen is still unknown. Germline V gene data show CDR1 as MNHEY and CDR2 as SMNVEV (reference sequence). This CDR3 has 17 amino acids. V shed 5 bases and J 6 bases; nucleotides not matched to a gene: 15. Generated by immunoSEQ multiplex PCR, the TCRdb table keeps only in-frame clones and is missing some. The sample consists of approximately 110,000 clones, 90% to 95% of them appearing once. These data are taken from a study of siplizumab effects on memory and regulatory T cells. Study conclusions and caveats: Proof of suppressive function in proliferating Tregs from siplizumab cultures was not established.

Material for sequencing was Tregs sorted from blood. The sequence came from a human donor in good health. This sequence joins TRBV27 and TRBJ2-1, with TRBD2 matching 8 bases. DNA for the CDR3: TGTGCCAGCAGTCCCCCCAGCGGGGGTCTCTCCCGCAATGAGCAGTTCTTC. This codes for CASSPPSGGLSRNEQFF.